This TCR beta chain was sequenced in a study of blood T cell repertoires in COVID-19 (TCRdb year 2020). For the wider study: Collaborator samples came from the United States, Italy and Spain and covered acute and convalescent phases of COVID-19. The prospective study material was composed of cDNA or gDNA derived from T cells, B-cell-depleted T cells, or PBMCs. Subjects who had been exposed to COVID-19, were actively infected with it, or had recovered from it provided the deeply sampled blood TCRbeta repertoires that made up the dataset. A freely available public database, intended as a resource for researchers studying the immune response to SARS-CoV-2, is where the repertoires were released. Samples came from the ongoing ImmuneRACE study (first 160 participants) plus 1,254 subjects from 6 global collaborators. Nearly every sample came with metadata listing a de-identified subject ID, COVID-19 status, age in years and sex. Where available, HLA class I and class II types were taken from metadata supplied by the sample provider and were not determined by assay-based typing.

A second Seattle source provided samples from volunteer blood donors who had recovered from COVID-19. The collaborating institutions used their own protocols to collect whole blood in K2EDTA tubes. For TCRbeta analysis, collaborators shipped samples as frozen whole blood, isolated PBMCs, or DNA extracted from either of those sample types. In this sample, this clone turned up once. The antigen it recognizes is unknown. Base qualities are not at hand, and no much larger clone is one base apart. Summary of the overall study and its limitations: The amount of clinical and demographic metadata varied by source and participant and was provided uncurated.

TCRbeta CDR3 regions were amplified from genomic DNA using the immunoSEQ Assay, a bias-controlled multiplex PCR. The published analysis was carried out like this. The number of nucleated cells in each sample was estimated by amplification of reference gene primers within the assay. To quantify the absolute abundance of each unique TCRbeta CDR3 rearrangement, sequence reads were collapsed and filtered. For each sample, productive Simpson clonality was calculated as the square root of Simpson's diversity index across productive rearrangements. TCRdb's version of the immuneACCESS table is confined to in-frame rearrangements and falls short of the full clone set. An unresolved V gene accounts for under half of the shortfall where checked; the remainder is of unknown origin. V and J calls and clone size are as listed in that table; D and trimming were resolved from the DNA. The sample contains 200,000 or so clones, more than 65% of them found a single time. The ten largest clones represent 2% to 2.5% of the sample.

Germline trimming: 6 bases from V, 5 bases from J; junction bases outside gene matches: 13. Including the terminal cysteine and phenylalanine, the CDR3 comprises 15 residues. Just the 45-base CDR3 DNA is kept, in frame starting at base 1. The germline V gene gives CDR1 as MDHEN and CDR2 as SYDVKM. The rearranged chain carries TRBV28 and TRBJ2-7, with 7 middle bases fitting TRBD2. The receptor was isolated from a man between 35 and 55 years old who had recovered from COVID-19. Sequencing was done on a sample of peripheral blood. The CDR3 here reads CASSPPWGGGHEQYF. Read as DNA, the sequence is TGTGCCAGCAGCCCACCATGGGGGGGTGGGCACGAGCAGTACTTC.